The T cell receptor beta chain under discussion was sequenced for a study of shared clonotypes between healthy human individuals. With 3 bases removed from V and 7 bases from J, the gap between germline ends came to 13 bases. The CDR3 covers 15 residues. Per germline, CDR1 MNHNS and CDR2 SASEGT. Using 200 ng DNA, around 30,000 T cell genomes, the sorted-subset replicate PCRs were run. Generated by immunoSEQ multiplex PCR, the TCRdb table keeps only in-frame clones and is missing some. The sample contains millions of clones, roughly 96% of which appear only once. Input material: naive CD4+ T cells sorted from blood. The subset is: CD45RA+ positively selected. The chain is built from TRBV6-1 and TRBJ1-6; possibly TRBD1 for D (6 bases). This TCR derives from a man aged 18-30 years in good health. The CDR3 DNA reads as TGTGCCAGCAGTGAGACGGACAGCTTCAATTCACCCCTCCACTTT. Translated, it gives CASSETDSFNSPLHF.